In its sample, the clone carrying this TCR beta chain was seen once. This entry comes from a study of TIL therapy for anti-PD-1-resistant metastatic lung cancer. Looking at the study overall: Tumors had a median PD-L1 proportion score of about 6%. Half of patients were current or former smokers.

After removal of 11 bases from V and 5 bases from J, the junction contained 15 bases not matched to a gene. The CDR3 contains 15 residues. Germline-derived CDR1 and CDR2 are MDHEN and SYDVKM. The immunoSEQ assay was v3. Produced via immunoSEQ multiplex PCR; TCRdb's table is partial and in-frame only. This sample has around 45,000 clones; approximately 70% occur once, and the top ten carry 5.6%. Time point specified: pre-treatment sample, taken before nivolumab and TIL therapy. The tumor samples were excised metastases, mostly pleural nodules or supraclavicular lymph nodes. Progressing patients received lymphodepletion, expanded TIL infusion and IL-2. Adults with stage 4 NSCLC were enrolled in a phase I trial.

The sequences come from tumor tissue, collected at baseline. The rearrangement uses TRBV28 and TRBJ2-3; 8 nucleotides align to TRBD2. This TCR derives from a person aged 25-85 years with non-small cell lung cancer. The CDR3, as DNA: TGTGCCCCCGGGAGAAGCGGGGGCCCACAAGATACGCAGTATTTT. Amino acids: CAPGRSGGPQDTQYF.